This TCR beta chain comes out of a study of T cells in Graves' hyperthyroidism and ophthalmopathy. Overall study results and limits: Ophthalmopathy was distinguished from stable hyperthyroidism by 13 V-J signatures. Blood also contained most expanded thyroid clonotypes above 0.001.

CDR3 length equals 14 residues. Trimming removed 4 bases from V and 3 bases from J; junction bases left unmatched: 2. Germline CDR1 and CDR2: SNHLY and FYNNEI. RNA transcripts served as the template for amplifying TCR beta CDR3 regions. The study used the HTBI primer set for a first-round RT-PCR of the TCR CDR3. In TCRdb, the multiplex PCR reads were re-called with MiXCR into one record per CDR3 protein. Of roughly 660,000 distinct CDR3 sequences listed, roughly 17% were seen once; the top ten hold 15%. Patients aged 18 to 65 had newly diagnosed hyperthyroidism of under 2 months' duration. A roughly 9.1 ml volume of fresh peripheral blood provided the PBMCs. In the case of this clonotype: Its antigen is currently unknown.

The V call is TRBV2, the J call TRBJ2-7, with TRBD1 matching over 11 bases. Sequenced: blood. The sequence derives from a man aged 50-60 years with Graves' hyperthyroidism. CDR3 bases: TGTGCCAGCAGTGGGACAGGGGGCGACTACGAGCAGTACTTC. Protein: CASSGTGGDYEQYF.